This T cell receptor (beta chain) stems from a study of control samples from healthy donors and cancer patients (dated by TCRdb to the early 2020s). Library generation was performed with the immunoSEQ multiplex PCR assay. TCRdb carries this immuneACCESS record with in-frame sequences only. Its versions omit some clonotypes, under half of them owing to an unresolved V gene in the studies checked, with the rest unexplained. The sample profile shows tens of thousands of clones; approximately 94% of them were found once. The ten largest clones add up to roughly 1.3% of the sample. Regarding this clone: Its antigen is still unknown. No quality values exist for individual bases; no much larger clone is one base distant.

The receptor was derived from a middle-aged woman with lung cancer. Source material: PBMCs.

The DNA reads as follows: TGTGCCAGCAGCCAATATCTAAGCCCCCGGGACCCGTACTTAGAGACCCAGTACTTC. Its translation reads: CASSQYLSPRDPYLETQYF. The chain is made from TRBV3-1 (or the pseudogene TRBV3-2) and TRBJ2-5, with a tentative D call of TRBD1 or TRBD2, each matching 5 bases. A distance of 26 bases separates the germline ends of V and J, which lose 2 bases and 4 bases respectively. The CDR3 numbers 19 residues from cysteine through phenylalanine. Only the CDR3 DNA stays, 57 bases, in frame from base 1. CDR1 LGHDT and CDR2 YNNKEL were looked up in the germline V gene (reference sequence).